The sequence of this T cell receptor beta chain was determined in a study of shared clonotypes between healthy human individuals. Genomic DNA from each subset was divided evenly over several immunoSEQ plates. Generated by immunoSEQ multiplex PCR, the TCRdb table keeps only in-frame clones and is missing some. The sample gives just over 2,000,000 clones, 85% to 95% of which show up once; 0.13% is in the top ten. Germline V CDR1 and CDR2: LGHNT, FRNRAP. This CDR3 contains 13 residues. Germline trimming cut 9 bases from V and 6 bases from J; bases unmatched to any gene: 8. The sequenced sample consisted of naive CD4+ T cells sorted from blood. Indicated subset: CD45RA+ positively selected. The chain uses TRBV12-5 and TRBJ2-7; TRBD2 matches at 10 bases. This clonotype originated in a man aged 18 to 30 in good health. CDR3 nucleotides: TGTGCTAGCCGGACTAGCGGTCTTGTCGAGCAGTACTTC. It encodes CASRTSGLVEQYF. Full variable domain (missing parts from reference TRBV12-5 and TRBJ2-7): DARVTQTPRHKVTEMGQEVTMRCQPILGHNTVFWYRQTMMQGLELLAYFRNRAPLDDSGMPKDRFSAEMPDATLATLKIQPSEPRDSAVYFCASRTSGLVEQYFGPGTRLTVT.